A selection of T cell receptor beta chains follows, all from one sample in a study of shared clonotypes between healthy human individuals. Clones were sequenced by immunoSEQ multiplex PCR, and TCRdb holds only the in-frame ones, with some missing. This sample has approximately 2,000,000 clones, with approximately 90% found just once. Sequencing used naive CD4+ T cells from PBMCs. Receptors originate from a man between 18 and 35 years old in good health. Some clones in this sample may be carry-over from other donors' samples. Each CDR3 is given with its conserved first and last residue. A D gene is named only where the DNA matches it firmly. Size tells how often a clone was seen (once, few, many) or the class of an expanded clone, and some rows leave it out.

j_call | v_call | clone_size | d_call | cdr3_nt | cdr3_aa
TRBJ2-5 | TRBV11-2 | - | TRBD2 | TGTGCCAGCAGCCCAGGGACTAGCGGGACGAGGGGAGAGACCCAGTACTTC | CASSPGTSGTRGETQYF
TRBJ2-7 | TRBV12-2 | - | - | TGTGCAAGTCGCTTAGTCTTCCGGGAGGCGGGGAACGAGCAGTACTTC | CASRLVFREAGNEQYF
TRBJ2-1 | TRBV11-2 | once | - | TGTGCCAGCAGCGATCAGTTATGGGCCCGAGCGAATGAGCAGTTCTTC | CASSDQLWARANEQFF
TRBJ2-7 | TRBV5-6 | once | TRBD2 | TGTGCCAGCAGCTTGGAACTAGCGGGATCCTCCTACGAGCAGTACTTC | CASSLELAGSSYEQYF
TRBJ2-1 | TRBV10-3 | - | TRBD2 | TGTGCCATCAGTGATCGGCTAGCGGCGTTGAATGAGCAGTTCTTC | CAISDRLAALNEQFF
TRBJ1-5 | TRBV7-9 | - | - | TGTGCCAGCAGCTTTACTAGCAATCAGCCCCAGCATTTT | CASSFTSNQPQHF
TRBJ2-1 | TRBV6-6 | - | TRBD1 | TGTGCCAGCAGTACCACAGGGGGTTACAATGAGCAGTTCTTC | CASSTTGGYNEQFF
TRBJ1-2 | TRBV5-6 | - | TRBD1 | TGTGCCAGCAGCGTCACAGGGGGCGCCTATGGCTACACCTTC | CASSVTGGAYGYTF
TRBJ2-4 | TRBV15 | - | TRBD2 | TGTGCCACCAGCAGAGATCTTTCTAGCGGGGTCAAAAACATTCAGTACTTC | CATSRDLSSGVKNIQYF
TRBJ2-2 | TRBV19 | - | - | TGTGCCAGTAGGCGTGTAGGAAAGAACACCGGGGAGCTGTTTTTT | CASRRVGKNTGELFF
TRBJ2-5 | TRBV6-6 | - | TRBD2 | TGTGCCAGCAGTCAGGGACTACAAGAGACCCAGTACTTC | CASSQGLQETQYF
TRBJ2-3 | TRBV30 | - | TRBD1 | TGTGCCTGGAGCGACGGGACAGGCCCCAACACAGATACGCAGTATTTT | CAWSDGTGPNTDTQYF
TRBJ2-1 | TRBV30 | - | TRBD1 | TGTGCCTGGAGTAAAGACAGGGGGAATGAGCAGTTCTTC | CAWSKDRGNEQFF
TRBJ1-5 | TRBV5-1 | - | TRBD1 | TGCGCCAGCAGCCCCCGACAGGGAGAACAGCCCCAGCATTTT | CASSPRQGEQPQHF
TRBJ2-1 | TRBV18 | - | - | TGTGCCAGCTCACCAGGCGCCGGGAGAACTGGTGAGCAGTTCTTC | CASSPGAGRTGEQFF
TRBJ1-5 | TRBV5-5 | - | - | TGTGCCAGCAGCGGGGGAGGTATAGCCAGCAATCAGCCCCAGCATTTT | CASSGGGIASNQPQHF
TRBJ2-7 | TRBV6-5 | once | - | TGTGCCAGCAGAGCCCAGACAGACACCTACGAGCAGTACTTC | CASRAQTDTYEQYF
TRBJ1-4 | TRBV5-1 | - | - | TGCGCCAGCAGCTTGGGTACGCGTGCAACTAATGAAAAACTGTTTTTT | CASSLGTRATNEKLFF
TRBJ2-7 | TRBV5-1 | - | TRBD2 | TGCGCCAGCAGCTTGTCTCCTAGCGGGACCCCCACGACTTCCTACGAGCAGTACTTC | CASSLSPSGTPTTSYEQYF
TRBJ2-1 | TRBV10-3 | - | TRBD2 | TGTGCCGCTAGCGGGAGGGCCTACAATGAGCAGTTCTTC | CAASGRAYNEQFF
TRBJ2-2 | TRBV19 | few | - | TGTGCCAGTAGAAGAGGGTGGGACACCGGGGAGCTGTTTTTT | CASRRGWDTGELFF
TRBJ2-7 | TRBV28 | - | - | TGTGCCAGCAGTCGGCCGGGCGAGCAGTACTTC | CASSRPGEQYF
TRBJ2-2 | TRBV2 | - | TRBD2 | TGTGCCAGCAGTGAAGGGGGACTAGCCCGAAGGACCGGGGAGCTGTTTTTT | CASSEGGLARRTGELFF
TRBJ1-2 | TRBV27 | few | - | TGTGCCAGCAGTTCCAGGATCGGGGGCGAACAGTATGGCTACACCTTC | CASSSRIGGEQYGYTF
TRBJ2-5 | TRBV6-6 | once | - | TGTGCCAGCAGATATGGGGACGTCGGGGAGACCCAGTACTTC | CASRYGDVGETQYF
TRBJ2-1 | TRBV4-3 | - | TRBD1 | TGCGCCAGCAGCCAAGAAGGGGGCGGTGAGCAGTTCTTC | CASSQEGGGEQFF
TRBJ2-7 | TRBV4-1 | - | TRBD2 | TGCGCCAGCAGCCAATCCGGTACTAGCGCCAACTCCTACGAGCAGTACTTC | CASSQSGTSANSYEQYF
TRBJ1-1 | TRBV6-1 | - | - | TGTGCCAGCAGTGGGACAGTTCCGAACACTGAAGCTTTCTTT | CASSGTVPNTEAFF
TRBJ1-1 | TRBV14 | - | - | TGTGCCAGCAGCCGGGACGTAAACACTGAAGCTTTCTTT | CASSRDVNTEAFF
TRBJ2-7 | TRBV14 | - | TRBD2 | TGTGCCAGCAGCCCCCTTGCGGGGGGCTACGAGCAGTACTTC | CASSPLAGGYEQYF
TRBJ1-1 | TRBV6-1 | - | - | TGTGCCAGCAGTGGAACGGTACAGGGCGGAGGCACTGAAGCTTTCTTT | CASSGTVQGGGTEAFF
TRBJ2-6 | TRBV15 | - | - | TGTGCCACCAGCAGAGATGGGAGTCTCTCTGGGGCCAACGTCCTGACTTTC | CATSRDGSLSGANVLTF
TRBJ2-2 | TRBV13 | once | - | TGTGCCAGCAGCTTAGGTAGGGCTGGGGAGCTGTTTTTT | CASSLGRAGELFF
TRBJ2-2 | TRBV7-7 | - | TRBD2 | TGTGCCAGCAGCTTCGGACTAGCGTACACCGGGGAGCTGTTTTTT | CASSFGLAYTGELFF
TRBJ2-1 | TRBV2 | - | - | TGTGCCAGCACTGATGGGGCTAACTACAATGAGCAGTTCTTC | CASTDGANYNEQFF
TRBJ2-2 | TRBV7-6 | - | - | TGTGCCAGCACATCACAGGGCGACACCGGGGAGCTGTTTTTT | CASTSQGDTGELFF
TRBJ2-7 | TRBV21-1 | - | - | TGTGCCAGCAGCTCTAGCGGAGGGCGAGGGGGACCAATACGGGACAGCTCCTACGAGCAGTACTTC | CASSSSGGRGGPIRDSSYEQYF
TRBJ1-2 | TRBV28 | - | - | TGTGCCAGCACCCTAGTCGCAGGGAAATTCGGTGGCTACACCTTC | CASTLVAGKFGGYTF
TRBJ2-7 | TRBV7-2 | - | - | TGTGCCAGCAGCTTATATAGGGCAGGTCTGAATGACGAGCAGTACTTC | CASSLYRAGLNDEQYF
TRBJ2-1 | TRBV4-2 | - | - | TGTGCCAGCAGCCAAGTCCACTCCACGAATGAGCAGTTCTTC | CASSQVHSTNEQFF
TRBJ2-1 | TRBV7-2 | - | - | TGTGCCAGCAGCTTAGCGGCCTTGGGGCAGTTCTTC | CASSLAALGQFF
TRBJ2-5 | TRBV7-2 | - | - | TGTGCCAGCAGCTTTTCCAGGGTTCAAGAGACCCAGTACTTC | CASSFSRVQETQYF
TRBJ2-5 | TRBV5-1 | once | TRBD2 | TGCGCCAGCAGCTTGGGGCTAGCGGGAGTGGGAGAGACCCAGTACTTC | CASSLGLAGVGETQYF
TRBJ2-3 | TRBV5-1 | - | - | TGCGCCAGCAGCTTGGGACAGTACACAGATACGCAGTATTTT | CASSLGQYTDTQYF
TRBJ2-7 | TRBV10-3 | - | TRBD1 | TGTGCCATCAGGCCCGGACAGGGTACCTACGAGCAGTACTTC | CAIRPGQGTYEQYF
TRBJ2-5 | TRBV28 | - | TRBD2 | TGTGCCAGCAGCCATCGGACTAGCGTTTACCAAGAGACCCAGTACTTC | CASSHRTSVYQETQYF
TRBJ1-1 | TRBV6-5 | - | TRBD1 | TGTGCCATCAGTGAAGACAGGGCCGAAGCTTTCTTT | CAISEDRAEAFF
TRBJ2-5 | TRBV5-1 | - | - | TGCGCCAGCAGCTTGGCTTTCGTCCAGACCCAGTACTTC | CASSLAFVQTQYF
TRBJ2-7 | TRBV18 | - | - | TGTGCCAGCTCACTCGAGCGGAGCTCCTACGAGCAGTACTTC | CASSLERSSYEQYF
TRBJ2-3 | TRBV7-2 | - | TRBD2 | TGTGCCAGCAGCCGAGCGGGGGGGGCGGGAAGCACAGATACGCAGTATTTT | CASSRAGGAGSTDTQYF
TRBJ1-5 | TRBV7-2 | - | TRBD1 | TGTGCCAGCAGCAAGACAGGGGGCCGTCAGCCCCAGCATTTT | CASSKTGGRQPQHF
TRBJ2-7 | TRBV10-3 | - | TRBD1 | TGTGCCATCAGTGAGTTTCGGACAGGGGTTGTCTACGAGCAGTACTTC | CAISEFRTGVVYEQYF
TRBJ2-1 | TRBV5-6 | - | - | TGTGCCAGCTCCCCTGGGGCTAACTCCTACAATGAGCAGTTCTTC | CASSPGANSYNEQFF
TRBJ2-5 | TRBV9 | once | - | TGTGCCAGCAGCCCAGGGGCCCTCGGGACTTTGGAGACCCAGTACTTC | CASSPGALGTLETQYF
TRBJ2-7 | TRBV15 | - | - | TGTGCCACCAAGGGGGGATTAATCTCCTACGAGCAGTACTTC | CATKGGLISYEQYF
TRBJ2-2 | TRBV7-3 | - | - | TGTGCCAGCGGTCGAGGGGGACCAAACACCGGGGAGCTGTTTTTT | CASGRGGPNTGELFF
TRBJ2-1 | TRBV2 | - | TRBD2 | TGTGCCAGCAGTGGTAGCGGGAGGTCCGTTGAGCAGTTCTTC | CASSGSGRSVEQFF
TRBJ2-4 | TRBV11-2 | - | - | TGTGCCAGCAGCCCCCTTCGGACCAAAAACATTCAGTACTTC | CASSPLRTKNIQYF
TRBJ2-7 | TRBV4-3 | - | - | TGCGCCAGCAGCCATACTACCGCCTACGAGCAGTACTTC | CASSHTTAYEQYF
TRBJ1-4 | TRBV28 | - | - | TGTGCCAGCAGTTTAGGAGGGGATGCAACTAATGAAAAACTGTTTTTT | CASSLGGDATNEKLFF